One and the same sample provided the 10 T cell receptor beta chains below, sequenced in a study of cytomegalovirus exposure and HLA in healthy donors. Primers: 60 Vbeta forward and 13 Jbeta reverse. TCRdb's copy holds only in-frame clones and misses some; the assay was immunoSEQ multiplex PCR. Altogether 160,000 or so clones are present, 65% to 75% being singletons, with the ten largest covering roughly 2.5%. Material for sequencing was PBMCs. These receptors all come from a human donor in good health.

The chain combines TRBV18 with TRBJ1-5; possibly TRBD1 for D (5 bases). V lost 2 bases and J 7 bases, leaving 15 bases between the germline ends. CDR1 and CDR2 from the germline V gene are KGHSH and LQKENI. This CDR3 has 15 residues. This chain's CDR3 is CASSPGAPGVQPQHF. Written as DNA, the CDR3 is TGTGCCAGCTCACCAGGGGCCCCGGGAGTACAGCCCCAGCATTTT.

V and J are TRBV2 and TRBJ1-5; D is possibly TRBD1 (6 bases). V was shortened by 7 bases and J by 4 bases, with 8 bases between the two germline ends. CDR3 length: 12 amino acids. Per the germline V gene, CDR1 is SNHLY and CDR2 is FYNNEI. CDR3 in amino acids: CASNQGNQPQHF. The CDR3 region has the DNA TGTGCCAGCAACCAGGGGAATCAGCCCCAGCATTTT.

This chain connects TRBV5-1 to TRBJ1-2; 10 bases line up with TRBD1. CDR3 length: 15 amino acids. The ends lost 1 base at V and 1 base at J; junction bases unmatched: 1. From germline, CDR1 is SGHRS and CDR2 YFSETQ. The CDR3 DNA reads as TGCGCCAGCAGCTTGCGGACAGGGGGTAACTATGGCTACACCTTC. Encoded protein: CASSLRTGGNYGYTF. The full variable domain, its missing parts supplied by reference TRBV5-1 and TRBJ1-2, is KAGVTQTPRYLIKTRGQQVTLSCSPISGHRSVSWYQQTPGQGLQFLFEYFSETQRNKGNFPGRFSGRQFSNSRSEMNVSTLELGDSALYLCASSLRTGGNYGYTFGSGTRLTVV.

The J gene is TRBJ1-1, the V gene TRBV19; 12 bases fit TRBD1. The CDR3 runs to 15 residues. With V trimmed by 6 bases and J by 9 bases, 11 bases remained unmatched. Germline V gene data show CDR1 as LNHDA and CDR2 as SQIVND (reference sequence). CDR3 loop: CASRTGQGAHRQAFF. CDR3 in DNA: TGTGCCAGTAGGACGGGACAGGGGGCTCACCGCCAAGCTTTCTTT.

The V call is TRBV5-8, the J call TRBJ1-5; D is undetermined. Trimming took 3 bases from V and 5 from J, leaving 18 bases between them. The CDR3 sequence is 16 residues long. Germline lookup yields CDR1 SGHTS and CDR2 YDEGEE. The CDR3 coding sequence is TGTGCCAGCAGCTCCCAACTCGCCGTAGCCCATCAGCCCCAGCATTTT. It codes for CASSSQLAVAHQPQHF.

This chain connects TRBV4-3 to TRBJ1-1, with D tentatively TRBD1 (6 bases). V lost 3 bases and J lost 9, with 17 bases in between. The germline V gene has CDR1 LGHNA and CDR2 YSLEER. The CDR3 has 14 amino acids. Written as DNA, the CDR3 is TGCGCCAGCAGCCAGAACAGGGTCGTCGGACAAGCTTTCTTT. Its protein product is CASSQNRVVGQAFF.

The chain couples TRBV6-6 to TRBJ2-2; 12 bases line up with TRBD2. V lost 5 bases, J lost 8 bases, and 9 bases stayed unmatched. The germline gives CDR1 MNHNY, CDR2 SVGAGI (reference sequence). This CDR3 is built from 16 residues. In DNA, the CDR3 is TGTGCCAGCAGTACTAGCGGGGGGTCCCCCGGGGGGGAGCTGTTTTTT. Translated, it gives CASSTSGGSPGGELFF.

CDR3 sequence: CASSSRSGENSPLHF. The CDR3 nucleotides are TGTGCCAGCAGTAGCCGATCGGGGGAAAATTCACCCCTCCACTTT. The chain carries TRBV6-6 and TRBJ1-6, with D tentatively TRBD1 (5 bases). The V gene's germline CDR1 is MNHNY and CDR2 SVGAGI (reference sequence). This CDR3 has 15 amino acids. The ends were cut back, 5 bases at V and 7 bases at J, with 15 bases in the middle.

This chain links TRBV6-1 with TRBJ2-1, with D maybe TRBD1 (6 bases). The CDR3 is 13 amino acids. CDR1 and CDR2 (germline): MNHNS, SASEGT. Trimming took off 5 bases at V and 4 bases at J, with 9 bases between the two ends. For the CDR3, the DNA is TGTGCCAGCAGTCCGACAGGATACAATGAGCAGTTCTTC. It encodes CASSPTGYNEQFF.

This rearrangement joins TRBV4-1 to TRBJ2-7; D is unclear. Germline values: CDR1 MGHRA, CDR2 YSYEKL. The V end lost 0 bases, the J end lost 0 bases, and 6 bases lay between the germline ends. CDR3 length equals 14 residues. CDR3 bases: TGCGCCAGCAGCCAAGACAGGTACTCCTACGAGCAGTACTTC. This gives the protein CASSQDRYSYEQYF.